These 16 T cell receptor beta chains were all obtained from the same sample, sequenced in a study of blood T cell repertoires in COVID-19. The method was immunoSEQ multiplex PCR; TCRdb's version includes in-frame clones alone and lacks a portion of them. This repertoire shows 300,000 to 450,000 clones, roughly 89% found once; its top ten account for 3.5% to 4%. The sample taken for sequencing was peripheral blood. These receptors were obtained from a woman aged 55 to 70 with COVID-19, enrolled during active disease.

The chain couples TRBV19 to TRBJ2-2, with 8 bases matching TRBD2. V shed 1 base and J 0 bases; nucleotides not matched to a gene: 4. CDR1 is LNHDA and CDR2 is SQIVND in the germline V gene (reference sequence). This CDR3 contains 17 residues. CDR3 in amino acids: CASSIAYGGANTGELFF. In DNA form, the CDR3 reads TGTGCCAGTAGTATAGCTTACGGGGGGGCGAACACCGGGGAGCTGTTTTTT. The full variable domain, with the rest looked up from reference TRBV19 and TRBJ2-2, is DGGITQSPKYLFRKEGQNVTLSCEQNLNHDAMYWYRQDPGQGLRLIYYSQIVNDFQKGDIAEGYSVSREKKESFPLTVTSAQKNPTAFYLCASSIAYGGANTGELFFGEGSRLTVL.

This clone was detected only once. The J gene is TRBJ1-6, the V gene TRBV5-4; TRBD1 matches 7 bases. The V gene's germline CDR1 is SGHNT and CDR2 YYREEE (reference sequence). The CDR3 length is 15 residues. J was trimmed by 8 bases and V by 5 bases; bases with no gene match: 10. The CDR3 here is CASSLAGTDHSPLHF. CDR3 DNA sequence: TGTGCCAGCAGTCTCGCCGGGACAGACCATTCACCCCTCCACTTT. The full variable domain, with the rest looked up from reference TRBV5-4 and TRBJ1-6, is ETGVTQSPTHLIKTRGQQVTLRCSSQSGHNTVSWYQQALGQGPQFIFQYYREEENGRGNFPPRFSGLQFPNYSSELNVNALELDDSALYLCASSLAGTDHSPLHFGNGTRLTVT.

The J gene is TRBJ2-5, the V gene TRBV11-2; D perhaps matches TRBD1 (5 bases). Trimming left V 5 bases short and J 5 bases short, with 18 bases between. The CDR3 is made up of 15 amino acids. Germline V gives CDR1 SGHAT, CDR2 FQNNGV. The CDR3 sequence: CASSANHRMRETQYF. In nucleotides, the CDR3 is TGTGCCAGCAGCGCCAATCACAGGATGAGGGAGACCCAGTACTTC. Based on the CDR3 plus reference TRBV11-2 and TRBJ2-5, the full variable domain is EAGVAQSPRYKIIEKRQSVAFWCNPISGHATLYWYQQILGQGPKLLIQFQNNGVVDDSQLPKDRFSAERLKGVDSTLKIQPAKLEDSAVYLCASSANHRMRETQYFGPGTRLLVL.

CDR3 protein: CASSPLLGGSYGYTF. The CDR3 nucleotides are TGTGCCAGCAGCCCCCTTCTAGGGGGCAGTTATGGCTACACCTTC. The chain links TRBV2 to TRBJ1-2, with 7 bases matching TRBD1. This CDR3 contains 15 residues. Per germline, CDR1 SNHLY and CDR2 FYNNEI. Trimming removed 6 bases from V and 5 bases from J; junction bases left unmatched: 12.

The V gene is TRBV27, the J gene TRBJ2-3; D ambiguous. Trimming left V 6 bases short and J 1 base short, with 5 bases between. The CDR3 has 12 residues. Germline CDR1 reads MNHEY; CDR2 reads SMNVEV (reference sequence). CDR3 residues: CASRERTDTQYF. The CDR3 DNA reads TGTGCCAGCAGGGAGCGCACAGATACGCAGTATTTT.

The chain employs TRBV7-3 and TRBJ2-7, with 9 bases identical to TRBD1. In germline, CDR1 is SGHTA, CDR2 FQGTGA. The junction had 7 bases not matched to a gene; V was cut back by 5 bases and J by 2 bases. The CDR3 is 15 residues long. The CDR3 DNA follows: TGTGCCAGCAGCCCGAAAGGGACAGGGACCTACGAGCAGTACTTC. This codes for CASSPKGTGTYEQYF.

This clone was found once. The genes are TRBV5-4 and TRBJ2-2, with 14 bases identical to TRBD2. Trimming took 2 bases from V and 2 from J; bases not matched to a gene: 2. Per the germline V gene, CDR1 is SGHNT and CDR2 is YYREEE (reference sequence). The CDR3 loop spans 17 amino acids. CDR3 nucleotide sequence: TGTGCCAGCAGCTTAGGACTAGCGGGGGGAAACACCGGGGAGCTGTTTTTT. This gives the protein CASSLGLAGGNTGELFF.

The chain has TRBV5-1 and TRBJ1-2, with D unresolved. Per the germline V gene, CDR1 is SGHRS and CDR2 is YFSETQ. V was pared by 4 bases and J by 1 base, with 5 bases between. The CDR3 consists of 12 residues. The CDR3 coding sequence is TGCGCCAGCAGCCCCCTTAACTATGGCTACACCTTC. Protein: CASSPLNYGYTF.

This chain links TRBV28 with TRBJ2-6, with 7 bases lining up with TRBD1. Per germline, CDR1 MDHEN and CDR2 SYDVKM. This CDR3 is 18 amino acids long. V was clipped by 3 bases and J by 4 bases; unmatched bases: 12. CDR3 sequence: CASSLLRDSLWGANVLTF. The CDR3 coding sequence is TGTGCCAGCAGTTTGCTCCGGGACAGCTTATGGGGGGCCAACGTCCTGACTTTC.

The chain joins TRBV11-2 to TRBJ2-7, with 8 bases that match TRBD1. There are 14 residues in the CDR3. The germline V gene encodes CDR1 SGHAT and CDR2 FQNNGV. J lost 3 bases, V lost 3 bases, and 4 bases had no gene match. The CDR3 sequence is CASSFRDRLYEQYF. Written as DNA, the CDR3 is TGTGCCAGCAGCTTTCGGGACAGGCTCTACGAGCAGTACTTC.

The V gene is TRBV7-9, the J gene TRBJ1-1, with 7 bases lining up with TRBD1. After removal of 5 bases from V and 5 bases from J, the junction contained 11 bases not matched to a gene. Per germline, CDR1 SEHNR and CDR2 FQNEAQ (reference sequence). The CDR3 covers 15 residues. The CDR3 protein is CASSRQGGVRTEAFF. CDR3 in DNA: TGTGCCAGCAGCCGACAGGGAGGAGTAAGAACTGAAGCTTTCTTT.

This chain uses TRBV10-3 with TRBJ1-1, with a tentative D call TRBD1 (5 bases). V was trimmed by 1 base and J by 1 base, leaving 10 bases between them. Germline CDR1 and CDR2: ENHRY and SYGVKD. This CDR3 has 15 amino acids. The CDR3 DNA reads TGTGCCATCAGTGAGTATCAGGACACGAACACTGAAGCTTTCTTT. This codes for CAISEYQDTNTEAFF.

The rearrangement links TRBV29-1 to TRBJ1-2; D is unclear. The CDR3 runs to 12 residues. Germline V lookup: CDR1 SQVTM, CDR2 ANQGSEA. The ends were cut back, 2 bases at V and 4 bases at J, with 8 bases in the middle. The CDR3 protein is CSVEWSVYGYTF. CDR3 nucleotides: TGCAGCGTTGAATGGTCGGTCTATGGCTACACCTTC.

The V gene is TRBV7-9, the J gene TRBJ1-2, with 7 bases identical to TRBD1. Germline CDR1 SEHNR, CDR2 FQNEAQ (reference sequence). The CDR3 spans 12 residues. J was trimmed by 8 bases and V by 5 bases; bases with no gene match: 5. The DNA for the CDR3 is TGTGCCAGCAGCACCACAGGGGACGGCTACACCTTC. Translated: CASSTTGDGYTF. Full variable domain (rest looked up from reference TRBV7-9 and TRBJ1-2): DTGVSQNPRHKITKRGQNVTFRCDPISEHNRLYWYRQTLGQGPEFLTYFQNEAQLEKSRLLSDRFSAERPKGSFSTLEIQRTEQGDSAMYLCASSTTGDGYTFGSGTRLTVV.

The chain couples TRBV3-1 (or the pseudogene TRBV3-2) to TRBJ2-1; 9 positions agree with TRBD2. The CDR3 has 14 amino acids. Germline assignment: CDR1 LGHDT and CDR2 YNNKEL (reference sequence). Trimming removed 4 bases from V and 6 bases from J; junction bases left unmatched: 4. The chain's CDR3 is CASSRRGGPNEQFF. The DNA for the CDR3 is TGTGCCAGCAGCCGGCGGGGGGGTCCCAATGAGCAGTTCTTC.

The V gene is TRBV6-6, the J gene TRBJ1-3, with D perhaps TRBD1 (5 bases). Trimming shortened V by 7 bases and J by 1 base, and 17 bases separated the two germline ends. There are 16 residues in the CDR3. Germline V gene lookup returns CDR1 MNHNY and CDR2 SVGAGI (reference sequence). The chain's CDR3 is CASTDLGRGSGNTIYF. The CDR3 DNA is TGTGCCAGCACCGACCTGGGTAGGGGATCTGGAAACACCATATATTTT.